Shown below are 24 T cell receptor beta chains from a single sample sequenced in a study of blood T cell repertoires in COVID-19. The protocol was immunoSEQ multiplex PCR, while the TCRdb copy is restricted to in-frame clones and leaves out a portion. The sample lists around 88,000 clones; approximately 91% were seen once. The sequenced sample was peripheral blood. Receptors originate from a man aged 55 to 70 with acute or convalescent COVID-19.

The gene calls are TRBV20-1 and TRBJ2-5; no clear D. The V end was cut by 3 bases, the J end by 2 bases, with 7 bases between. Germline CDR1 is DFQATT and CDR2 is SNEGSKA (reference sequence). The CDR3 sequence is 12 residues long. CDR3 DNA: TGCAGTGCTAGTTTTGCGCAAGAGACCCAGTACTTC. Translating it yields CSASFAQETQYF.

This chain links TRBV7-2 with TRBJ2-2, with D perhaps matching TRBD2 (6 bases). Trimming removed 3 bases from V and 3 bases from J, with 11 bases in between. The germline V gene encodes CDR1 SGHTA and CDR2 FQGNSA. The CDR3 has 15 amino acids. Written as DNA, the CDR3 is TGTGCCAGCAGCTTCTACGGGACTCACACCGGGGAGCTGTTTTTT. It codes for CASSFYGTHTGELFF.

V gene TRBV29-1 combines with J gene TRBJ2-5; 14 bases match TRBD2. The CDR3 is made up of 14 amino acids. Unmatched junction bases numbered 6, after V lost 7 bases and J lost 5 bases. Per germline, CDR1 SQVTM and CDR2 ANQGSEA. CDR3 coding DNA: TGCAGCGGCAGACTAGCGGGAGGGTTGGAGACCCAGTACTTC. Residues: CSGRLAGGLETQYF. Full variable domain (outside the CDR3, taken from reference TRBV29-1 and TRBJ2-5): SAVISQKPSRDICQRGTSLTIQCQVDSQVTMMFWYRQQPGQSLTLIATANQGSEATYESGFVIDKFPISRPNLTFSTLTVSNMSPEDSSIYLCSGRLAGGLETQYFGPGTRLLVL.

This chain uses TRBV5-1 with TRBJ1-4; 9 nucleotides align to TRBD1. The CDR3 runs 15 residues. The germline gives CDR1 SGHRS, CDR2 YFSETQ. J lost 6 bases, V lost 3 bases, and 6 bases had no gene match. The CDR3 here is CASSSGQGRDEKLFF. CDR3 in DNA: TGCGCCAGCAGCTCTGGACAGGGGCGAGATGAAAAACTGTTTTTT. The complete variable domain, with remaining parts taken from reference TRBV5-1 and TRBJ1-4, reads KAGVTQTPRYLIKTRGQQVTLSCSPISGHRSVSWYQQTPGQGLQFLFEYFSETQRNKGNFPGRFSGRQFSNSRSEMNVSTLELGDSALYLCASSSGQGRDEKLFFGSGTQLSVL.

The V and J genes are TRBV18 and TRBJ1-1; 11 bases agree with TRBD1. The CDR3 consists of 14 residues. J gave up 10 bases and V 3 bases, and 7 bases lay outside the gene matches. Germline V gives CDR1 KGHSH, CDR2 LQKENI. The CDR3 DNA follows: TGTGCCAGCTCACCGTCGAGGGACAGGGGGGCAGCTTTCTTT. Its protein product is CASSPSRDRGAAFF. Full variable domain (outside the CDR3, taken from reference TRBV18 and TRBJ1-1): NAGVMQNPRHLVRRRGQEARLRCSPMKGHSHVYWYRQLPEEGLKFMVYLQKENIIDESGMPKERFSAEFPKEGPSILRIQQVVRGDSAAYFCASSPSRDRGAAFFGQGTRLTVV.

CDR3 sequence (DNA): TGTGCCAGCAGCGGGACAGGGGGCCGAGAGACCCAGTACTTC. As protein: CASSGTGGRETQYF. The chain uses TRBV7-9 and TRBJ2-5, with 12 positions matching TRBD1. Per germline, CDR1 SEHNR and CDR2 FQNEAQ (reference sequence). The CDR3 contains 14 residues. The ends lost 5 bases at V and 4 bases at J; junction bases unmatched: 2.

The chain employs TRBV4-1 and TRBJ2-2; 7 bases fit TRBD1. The length of the CDR3 is 15 residues. V trimming: 7 bases; J trimming: 4 bases; junction bases outside the gene matches: 9. Germline-derived CDR1 and CDR2 are MGHRA and YSYEKL. The CDR3 here is CASNRRQGSTGELFF. In DNA form, the CDR3 reads TGCGCCAGCAACCGGAGACAGGGCAGCACCGGGGAGCTGTTTTTT.

The chain carries TRBV7-2 and TRBJ2-1; TRBD2 agrees at 10 bases. The germline V gene encodes CDR1 SGHTA and CDR2 FQGNSA. The length of the CDR3 is 16 residues. Germline trimming cut 5 bases from V and 2 bases from J; bases unmatched to any gene: 6. The CDR3 nucleotides read TGTGCCAGCAGCAGTCCTAGCGGGAGAGCCTACAATGAGCAGTTCTTC. The encoded protein is CASSSPSGRAYNEQFF.

The chain is built from TRBV6-5 and TRBJ2-7, with D perhaps matching TRBD2 (5 bases). Germline lookup yields CDR1 MNHEY and CDR2 SVGAGI. Trimming cost V 11 bases and J 4 bases, with 12 bases left between them. CDR3 length: 11 amino acids. CDR3 coding DNA: TGTGCCGCCTCGAGGGTTTACGAGCAGTACTTC. Translation: CAASRVYEQYF.

The CDR3 DNA sequence: TGCGCCAGCAGCTTGGAGAGGTCTAGCGGGAGGGCGGGGGAGCAGTACTTC. As protein: CASSLERSSGRAGEQYF. The chain recombines TRBV5-1 with TRBJ2-7, with 12 positions matching TRBD2. The length of the CDR3 is 17 residues. Germline trimming cut 0 bases from V and 7 bases from J; bases unmatched to any gene: 11. The germline CDR1 and CDR2 sequences are SGHRS and YFSETQ.

The chain carries TRBV10-3 and TRBJ1-1; TRBD1 is a possible D gene (5 bases). Per the germline V gene, CDR1 is ENHRY and CDR2 is SYGVKD. This CDR3 contains 13 residues. V lost 0 bases and J 5 bases, leaving 7 bases between the germline ends. CDR3 amino acids: CAISESGATEAFF. CDR3 nucleotides: TGTGCCATCAGTGAGTCAGGGGCGACTGAAGCTTTCTTT.

The chain combines TRBV28 with TRBJ1-2; no clear D. Deletions cut 9 bases from V and 2 bases from J, with 16 bases between. This CDR3 comprises 14 residues. Germline V gene lookup returns CDR1 MDHEN and CDR2 SYDVKM. The CDR3 region has the DNA TGTGCCAGTCTGCCTCCGGGATCAAACTATGGCTACACCTTC. Its protein product is CASLPPGSNYGYTF.

This chain connects TRBV28 to TRBJ2-2, with 11 bases lining up with TRBD1. CDR3 length: 14 residues. V gave up 3 bases and J gave up 10 bases; unmatched junction bases: 4. Germline V gene sequence: CDR1 MDHEN, CDR2 SYDVKM. In nucleotides, the CDR3 is TGTGCCAGCAGTTTGGGACAGGGGGGAACGGAGCTGTTTTTT. This translates into CASSLGQGGTELFF.

This clone was recorded only once. This chain connects TRBV28 to TRBJ2-7; 9 nucleotides line up with TRBD1. Trimming took 4 bases from V and 5 from J; bases not matched to a gene: 9. Looked up from germline, CDR1 is MDHEN and CDR2 is SYDVKM. This CDR3 is 15 amino acids long. In DNA, the CDR3 is TGTGCCAGCAGTTCGTGGACCGGGACAGGGCACGAGCAGTACTTC. It specifies CASSSWTGTGHEQYF.

The gene calls are TRBV2 and TRBJ2-5, with 9 bases that match TRBD1. There are 14 residues in the CDR3. Germline V gives CDR1 SNHLY, CDR2 FYNNEI. V was pared by 6 bases and J by 5 bases, with 7 bases of the junction left unmatched. CDR3 amino acids: CASSQGQGWETQYF. CDR3 sequence (DNA): TGTGCCAGCAGCCAAGGACAGGGGTGGGAGACCCAGTACTTC.

The chain is built from TRBV28 and TRBJ2-7; perhaps TRBD2 as D (7 bases). This CDR3 comprises 14 residues. The germline CDR1 and CDR2 sequences are MDHEN and SYDVKM. Trimming pared 3 bases from V and 3 bases from J, leaving 12 bases between. CDR3 in DNA: TGTGCCAGCAGTTTGGGGGGGCAGAGCTACGAGCAGTACTTC. It specifies CASSLGGQSYEQYF.

The chain couples TRBV9 to TRBJ2-5, with D unresolved. The V end was cut by 4 bases, the J end by 1 base, with 11 bases between. The CDR3 loop spans 14 amino acids. CDR1 SGDLS and CDR2 YYNGEE come from the germline V gene. The CDR3 loop reads CASSPKPTQETQYF. DNA of the CDR3: TGTGCCAGCAGCCCCAAACCTACCCAAGAGACCCAGTACTTC. Combining the CDR3 with reference TRBV9 and TRBJ2-5 gives the whole variable domain DSGVTQTPKHLITATGQRVTLRCSPRSGDLSVYWYQQSLDQGLQFLIQYYNGEERAKGNILERFSAQQFPDLHSELNLSSLELGDSALYFCASSPKPTQETQYFGPGTRLLVL.

The V gene is TRBV7-2, the J gene TRBJ1-2, with a weak D call TRBD1 (5 bases). This CDR3 has 14 amino acids. Looked up from germline, CDR1 is SGHTA and CDR2 is FQGNSA. V lost 6 bases and J lost 4, with 15 bases in between. In DNA, the CDR3 is TGTGCCAGCAGTATCCTGGGGCCCATCTATGGCTACACCTTC. Protein product: CASSILGPIYGYTF.

This clone was counted once. The CDR3 spells CASSQIQGAHEKLFF. The CDR3 DNA sequence: TGTGCCAGCAGCCAGATACAGGGGGCACATGAAAAACTGTTTTTT. The chain is built from TRBV7-2 and TRBJ1-4; 9 bases are a match to TRBD1. The CDR3 spans 15 residues. V lost 5 bases, J lost 6 bases, and 7 bases stayed unmatched. From germline, CDR1 is SGHTA and CDR2 FQGNSA.

This clone was observed a handful of times. V and J are TRBV29-1 and TRBJ1-2; 9 positions agree with TRBD1. The CDR3 has 12 amino acids. Germline-derived CDR1 and CDR2 are SQVTM and ANQGSEA. J was trimmed by 8 bases and V by 6 bases; bases with no gene match: 7. In DNA form, the CDR3 reads TGCAGCGTCGGCTCGACAGGGGGAGGCTACACCTTC. It yields the protein CSVGSTGGGYTF.

V usage is TRBV15 and J usage is TRBJ1-1; 8 bases agree with TRBD1. Germline values: CDR1 LNHNV, CDR2 YYDKDF (reference sequence). The CDR3 has 15 residues. V was clipped by 2 bases and J by 3 bases; unmatched bases: 5. The CDR3 region has the DNA TGTGCCACCAGCAGAAGGACAGGGCGGGACACTGAAGCTTTCTTT. Its protein product is CATSRRTGRDTEAFF.

The chain combines TRBV11-2 with TRBJ2-4; 7 positions agree with TRBD2. The V segment lost 5 bases and the J segment 7 bases; nucleotides outside the gene matches: 5. CDR3 size: 13 residues. The germline V gene encodes CDR1 SGHAT and CDR2 FQNNGV. The DNA for the CDR3 is TGTGCCAGCAGCGTCGGACTAGTTAACATTCAGTACTTC. Translating it yields CASSVGLVNIQYF. The full variable domain, completed using reference TRBV11-2 and TRBJ2-4, is EAGVAQSPRYKIIEKRQSVAFWCNPISGHATLYWYQQILGQGPKLLIQFQNNGVVDDSQLPKDRFSAERLKGVDSTLKIQPAKLEDSAVYLCASSVGLVNIQYFGAGTRLSVL.

The chain is built from TRBV28 and TRBJ2-1; TRBD1 matches 7 bases. Germline CDR1 reads MDHEN; CDR2 reads SYDVKM. The V segment lost 3 bases and the J segment 5 bases; nucleotides outside the gene matches: 13. CDR3 length equals 17 residues. CDR3 bases: TGTGCCAGCAGTTTCCCCCGACAGGGAGTAAGGGACAATGAGCAGTTCTTC. Translated, it gives CASSFPRQGVRDNEQFF.

The chain uses TRBV6-1 and TRBJ1-5; 8 positions agree with TRBD1. CDR1 MNHNS and CDR2 SASEGT come from the germline V gene. There are 15 residues in the CDR3. The J segment lost 5 bases and the V segment lost 3 bases, leaving 6 bases of the junction unmatched. This CDR3 is CASSETGEGHQPQHF. The CDR3 region has the DNA TGTGCCAGCAGTGAGACAGGGGAGGGCCATCAGCCCCAGCATTTT.